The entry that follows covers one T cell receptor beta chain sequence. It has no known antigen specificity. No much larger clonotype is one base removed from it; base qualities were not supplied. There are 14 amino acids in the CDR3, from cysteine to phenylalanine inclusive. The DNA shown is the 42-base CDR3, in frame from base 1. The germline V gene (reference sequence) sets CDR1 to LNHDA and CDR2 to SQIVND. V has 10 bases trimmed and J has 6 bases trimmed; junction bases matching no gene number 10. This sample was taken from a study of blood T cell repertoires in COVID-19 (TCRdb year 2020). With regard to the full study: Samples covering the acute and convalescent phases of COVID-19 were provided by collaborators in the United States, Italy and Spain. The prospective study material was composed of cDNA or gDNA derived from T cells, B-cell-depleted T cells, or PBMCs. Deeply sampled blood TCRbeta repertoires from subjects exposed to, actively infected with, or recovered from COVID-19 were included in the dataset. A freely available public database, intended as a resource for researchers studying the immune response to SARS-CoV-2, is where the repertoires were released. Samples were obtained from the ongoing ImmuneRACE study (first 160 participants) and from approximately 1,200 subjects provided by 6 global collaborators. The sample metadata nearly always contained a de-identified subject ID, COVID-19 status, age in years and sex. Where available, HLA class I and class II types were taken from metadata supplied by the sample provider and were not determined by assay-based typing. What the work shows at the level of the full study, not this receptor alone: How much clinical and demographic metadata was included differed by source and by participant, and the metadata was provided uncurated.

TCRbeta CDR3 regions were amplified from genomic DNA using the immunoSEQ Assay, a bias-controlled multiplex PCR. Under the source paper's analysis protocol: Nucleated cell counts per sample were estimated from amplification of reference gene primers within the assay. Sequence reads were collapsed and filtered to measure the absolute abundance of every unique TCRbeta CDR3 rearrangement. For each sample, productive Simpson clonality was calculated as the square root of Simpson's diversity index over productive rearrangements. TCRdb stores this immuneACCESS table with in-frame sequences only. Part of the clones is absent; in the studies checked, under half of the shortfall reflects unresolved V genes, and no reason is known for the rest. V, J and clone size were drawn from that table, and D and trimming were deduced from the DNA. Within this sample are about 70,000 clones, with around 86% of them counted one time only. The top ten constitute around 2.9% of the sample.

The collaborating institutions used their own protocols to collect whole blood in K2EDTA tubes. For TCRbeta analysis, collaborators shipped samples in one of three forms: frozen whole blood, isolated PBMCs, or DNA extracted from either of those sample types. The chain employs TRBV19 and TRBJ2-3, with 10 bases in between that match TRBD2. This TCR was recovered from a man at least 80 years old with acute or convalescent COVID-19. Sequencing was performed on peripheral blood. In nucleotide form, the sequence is TGTGCCACCGTACCTAGCGGGAGTGGCGATACGCAGTATTTT. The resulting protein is CATVPSGSGDTQYF. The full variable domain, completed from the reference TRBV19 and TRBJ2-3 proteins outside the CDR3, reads DGGITQSPKYLFRKEGQNVTLSCEQNLNHDAMYWYRQDPGQGLRLIYYSQIVNDFQKGDIAEGYSVSREKKESFPLTVTSAQKNPTAFYLCATVPSGSGDTQYFGPGTRLTVL.